These 7 T cell receptor beta chains share one sample of origin, sequenced in a study of blood T cell repertoires in COVID-19. Repertoires were generated with immunoSEQ multiplex PCR, while TCRdb's copy carries only in-frame clones and drops some. Among around 320,000 clones, roughly 88% were seen once, and the ten largest hold roughly 6.9%. The sequencing sample was made of peripheral blood. The origin of the receptors is a woman in her 30s who had recovered from COVID-19.

The chain has TRBV28 and TRBJ2-6; 8 bases agree with TRBD1. From germline, CDR1 is MDHEN and CDR2 SYDVKM. V trimming: 6 bases; J trimming: 1 base; junction bases outside the gene matches: 5. The CDR3 runs to 16 residues. DNA of the CDR3: TGTGCCAGCAGGAGGGACAGGCTATCTGGGGCCAACGTCCTGACTTTC. Encoded protein: CASRRDRLSGANVLTF.

The J gene is TRBJ1-1, the V gene TRBV25-1; D uncertain. V was pared by 5 bases and J by 4 bases, with 17 bases between. Per germline, CDR1 MGHDK and CDR2 SYGVNS. CDR3 length: 15 residues. The CDR3 sequence is CASSFTGVRTTEAFF. Written as DNA, the CDR3 is TGTGCCAGCAGTTTTACCGGGGTCCGAACCACTGAAGCTTTCTTT. The complete variable domain, with remaining parts taken from reference TRBV25-1 and TRBJ1-1, reads EADIYQTPRYLVIGTGKKITLECSQTMGHDKMYWYQQDPGMELHLIHYSYGVNSTEKGDLSSESTVSRIRTEHFPLTLESARPSHTSQYLCASSFTGVRTTEAFFGQGTRLTVV.

There are a few counts of this clone. This rearrangement joins TRBV9 to TRBJ1-3, with D hard to call. This CDR3 spans 15 amino acids. The germline CDR1 and CDR2 sequences are SGDLS and YYNGEE. V was shortened by 2 bases and J by 1 base, with 10 bases between the two germline ends. In nucleotides, the CDR3 is TGTGCCAGCAGCGTCTCGGGGTTTTCTGGAAACACCATATATTTT. It encodes CASSVSGFSGNTIYF.

The chain employs TRBV5-1 and TRBJ2-2, with TRBD1 as a possible D gene (6 bases). The CDR3 runs 14 residues. Germline V lookup: CDR1 SGHRS, CDR2 YFSETQ. The V gene lost 2 bases and the J gene lost 7 bases, with 12 bases spanning the gap. CDR3 nucleotides: TGCGCCAGCAGCTTACAGGGATGGGACGGGGAGCTGTTTTTT. It codes for CASSLQGWDGELFF. The complete variable domain, with remaining parts taken from reference TRBV5-1 and TRBJ2-2, reads KAGVTQTPRYLIKTRGQQVTLSCSPISGHRSVSWYQQTPGQGLQFLFEYFSETQRNKGNFPGRFSGRQFSNSRSEMNVSTLELGDSALYLCASSLQGWDGELFFGEGSRLTVL.

CDR3 coding DNA: TGCGCCAGCATCGCGGCGGCGGGGGCAGATACGCAGTATTTT. Translating it yields CASIAAAGADTQYF. The V and J genes are TRBV5-1 and TRBJ2-3; 7 bases line up with TRBD2. The CDR3 length is 14 residues. V was clipped by 6 bases and J by 4 bases; unmatched bases: 8. Germline values: CDR1 SGHRS, CDR2 YFSETQ.

V and J are TRBV6-2 or TRBV6-3 and TRBJ1-2; 8 bases map to TRBD1. Germline CDR1 MNHEY, CDR2 SVGEGT. The CDR3 totals 14 residues. Trimming at V came to 5 bases and at J to 5 bases, leaving 7 bases not matched to a gene. CDR3 protein: CASSTRTGTYGYTF. In nucleotides, the CDR3 is TGTGCCAGCAGTACAAGGACAGGGACTTATGGCTACACCTTC.

The chain joins TRBV6-2 or TRBV6-3 to TRBJ2-5, with unresolved D. CDR3 size: 13 residues. Germline values: CDR1 MNHEY, CDR2 SVGEGT. V was clipped by 0 bases and J by 6 bases, with 8 bases between them. The chain's CDR3 is CASSYSRKQTQYF. The CDR3 DNA reads TGTGCCAGCAGTTACTCGAGGAAGCAGACCCAGTACTTC.